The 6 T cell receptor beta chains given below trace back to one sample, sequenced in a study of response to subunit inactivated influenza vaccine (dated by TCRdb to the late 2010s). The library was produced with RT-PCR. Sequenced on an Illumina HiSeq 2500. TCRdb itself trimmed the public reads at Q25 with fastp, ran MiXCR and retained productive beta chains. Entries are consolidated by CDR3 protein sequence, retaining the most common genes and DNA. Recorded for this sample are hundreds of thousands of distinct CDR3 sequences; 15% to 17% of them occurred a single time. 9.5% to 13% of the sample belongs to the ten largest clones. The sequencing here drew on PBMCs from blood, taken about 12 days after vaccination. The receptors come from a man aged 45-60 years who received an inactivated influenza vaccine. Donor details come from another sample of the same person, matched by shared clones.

This CDR3 reads CSALDRKNTEAFF. In DNA, the CDR3 is TGCAGTGCTTTGGACAGGAAGAACACTGAAGCTTTCTTT. The V gene is TRBV20-1, the J gene TRBJ1-1; TRBD1 matches at 7 bases. V lost 5 bases to trimming and J lost 1 base; unmatched junction nucleotides: 4. Looked up from germline, CDR1 is DFQATT and CDR2 is SNEGSKA (reference sequence). The CDR3 runs 13 residues.

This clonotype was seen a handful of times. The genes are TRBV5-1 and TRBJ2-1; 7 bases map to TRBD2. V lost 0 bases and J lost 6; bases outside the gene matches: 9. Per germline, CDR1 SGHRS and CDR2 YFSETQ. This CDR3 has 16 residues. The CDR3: CASSLARLADSNEQFF. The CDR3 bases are TGCGCCAGCAGCTTGGCGAGGCTAGCGGACTCCAATGAGCAGTTCTTC.

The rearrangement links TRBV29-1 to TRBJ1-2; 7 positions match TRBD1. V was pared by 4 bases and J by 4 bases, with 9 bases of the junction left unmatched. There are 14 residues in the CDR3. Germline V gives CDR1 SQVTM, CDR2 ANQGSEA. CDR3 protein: CSVATPGQSYGYTF. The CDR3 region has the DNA TGCAGCGTTGCCACCCCGGGACAGAGCTATGGCTACACCTTC.

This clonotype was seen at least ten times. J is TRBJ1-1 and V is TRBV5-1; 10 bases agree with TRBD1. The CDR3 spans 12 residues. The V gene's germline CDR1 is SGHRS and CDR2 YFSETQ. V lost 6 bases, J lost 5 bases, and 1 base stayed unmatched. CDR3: CASTGQGTEAFF. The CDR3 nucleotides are TGCGCCAGCACGGGACAGGGGACTGAAGCTTTCTTT.

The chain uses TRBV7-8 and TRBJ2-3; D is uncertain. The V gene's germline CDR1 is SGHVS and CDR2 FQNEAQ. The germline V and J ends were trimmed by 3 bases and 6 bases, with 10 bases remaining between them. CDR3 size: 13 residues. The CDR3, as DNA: TGTGCCAGCAGCTTTACAGCCCAGGATACGCAGTATTTT. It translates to CASSFTAQDTQYF.

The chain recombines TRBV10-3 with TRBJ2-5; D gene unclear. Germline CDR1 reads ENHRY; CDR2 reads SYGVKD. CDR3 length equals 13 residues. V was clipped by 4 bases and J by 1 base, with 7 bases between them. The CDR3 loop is CAISGVAQETQYF. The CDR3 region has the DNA TGTGCCATCAGTGGAGTAGCCCAAGAGACCCAGTACTTC.